This T cell receptor (beta chain) was documented in a study of blood T cell repertoires in COVID-19. Whole-study context: PBMCs, B-cell-depleted T cells, or T cells were the source of the cDNA or gDNA that made up the material.

Looked up from germline, CDR1 is SGHRS and CDR2 is YFSETQ. The CDR3 consists of 16 residues. The V gene end was trimmed by 0 bases and the J gene end by 5 bases; junction bases not matched to a gene: 7. Some clones are missing from TCRdb's copy, which holds only in-frame ones; the method was immunoSEQ multiplex PCR. The table includes hundreds of thousands of clones, 70% to 90% detected once. This clone was picked up one time. This sequence was found in a man between 35 and 55 years old in a cohort exposed to, infected with or recovered from COVID-19 (not recorded which). V is TRBV5-1 and J is TRBJ2-3; TRBD1 agrees at 9 bases. The specimen sequenced was PBMCs or T cells enriched from blood (not recorded which). The DNA for the CDR3 is TGCGCCAGCAGCTTGGTCGGACGGGACAGGGTAGATACGCAGTATTTT. It encodes CASSLVGRDRVDTQYF.